This T cell receptor (beta chain) was found in a study of CD8 T cells in Susac syndrome. Points from the study as a whole: Only a relatively small number of individuals were included in the TCR sequencing and HLA analysis.

RNA, at roughly 0.5 to 1 ug, was reverse transcribed with random hexamers. immunoSEQ multiplex PCR amplified TCR beta CDR3 across 54 Vbeta, 13 Jbeta. TCRdb reanalysed the immunoSEQ multiplex PCR reads using MiXCR and keeps one entry per CDR3 protein. Of about 210,000 distinct CDR3 sequences detected, about 95% appear once; the ten largest clones hold 0.1%. As for this clonotype: Its antigen is unidentified.

The length of the CDR3 is 14 residues. V lost 0 bases to trimming and J lost 5 bases, with 11 bases between them. Germline V CDR1 and CDR2: GTSNPN, SVGIG (reference sequence). This clonotype was obtained from a human donor in good health. The chain combines TRBV30 with TRBJ1-5; weak D call: TRBD1 (5 bases). The sample comprised CD4+ T cells from PBMCs. CDR3 DNA: TGTGCCTGGAGTGTTGGGGGGGTCGATCAGCCCCAGCATTTT. As protein: CAWSVGGVDQPQHF.